These 15 T cell receptor beta chains originate from one sample sequenced in a study of T cells in Graves' hyperthyroidism and ophthalmopathy. The source material, RNA transcripts, was used to amplify TCR beta CDR3 regions. When the TCR CDR3 underwent first-round RT-PCR, the HTBI primer set was used. Via MiXCR, TCRdb re-called the multiplex PCR reads, giving one row per CDR3 protein. The sample carries a few hundred thousand distinct CDR3 sequences, approximately 15% recorded once. Sequencing was done on a sample of blood. The receptors were gathered from a woman in her 40s with Graves' hyperthyroidism that later progressed to Graves' ophthalmopathy.

There are a few counts of this clonotype. The chain combines TRBV19 with TRBJ1-5; D is ambiguous. Germline assignment: CDR1 LNHDA and CDR2 SQIVND (reference sequence). The CDR3 contains 16 residues. The V end was cut by 4 bases, the J end by 4 bases, with 17 bases between. The CDR3 coding sequence is TGTGCCAGTAGTACCCCGGGCCTACCCACTAATCAGCCCCAGCATTTT. Residues: CASSTPGLPTNQPQHF.

This clonotype was observed many times. The V and J genes are TRBV4-1 and TRBJ2-7; the D gene could be TRBD1 or TRBD2 (6 bases each). The ends were cut back, 10 bases at V and 2 bases at J, with 21 bases in the middle. CDR3 length: 15 residues. CDR1 is MGHRA, CDR2 YSYEKL, per germline. For the CDR3, the DNA is TGCGCCACCTCACCCCGGGAGACAGGACCCTACGAGCAGTACTTC. This translates into CATSPRETGPYEQYF.

This clonotype was observed many times. This chain links TRBV27 with TRBJ1-1; D might be TRBD1 (5 bases). This CDR3 comprises 16 residues. Germline CDR1 MNHEY, CDR2 SMNVEV (reference sequence). The V end was cut by 3 bases, the J end by 1 base, with 15 bases between. The CDR3 DNA sequence: TGTGCCAGCAGTTTTGGTACGGGCAGGGCGAACACTGAAGCTTTCTTT. Translating gives CASSFGTGRANTEAFF.

In the case of this clonotype: A much larger clone differs from this one at a single base, so this may be a read error. This chain connects TRBV13 to TRBJ2-2; 8 nucleotides align to TRBD1. CDR3 size: 15 residues. Trimming removed 5 bases from V and 4 bases from J; junction bases left unmatched: 6. Germline assignment: CDR1 PRHDT and CDR2 FYEKMQ (reference sequence). CDR3 nucleotide sequence: TGTGCCAGCAGCCGGGACAGGTCGAGCACCGGGGAGCTGTTTTTT. Amino acid sequence: CASSRDRSSTGELFF.

Many counts were recorded for this clonotype. The chain carries TRBV18 and TRBJ1-5; D not certain. Per germline, CDR1 KGHSH and CDR2 LQKENI. V was shortened by 3 bases and J by 2 bases, with 11 bases between the two germline ends. The CDR3 extends over 15 amino acids. Written as DNA, the CDR3 is TGTGCCAGCTCACCGCAGAGATATGGCAATCAGCCCCAGCATTTT. Translation gives CASSPQRYGNQPQHF.

This clonotype was observed many times. The chain carries TRBV24-1 and TRBJ2-4; no definite D call. CDR1 KGHDR and CDR2 SFDVKD come from the germline V gene. V was clipped by 0 bases and J by 7 bases, with 0 bases between them. This CDR3 is 11 amino acids long. The CDR3 nucleotides read TGTGCCACCAGTGATTTGAACATTCAGTACTTC. Protein sequence: CATSDLNIQYF.

This clonotype came up many times. V usage is TRBV10-3 and J usage is TRBJ2-3; no clear D. With 2 bases removed from V and 0 bases from J, the gap between germline ends came to 9 bases. Germline CDR1 and CDR2: ENHRY and SYGVKD. The CDR3 spans 15 residues. This CDR3 is CAISEGYVSTDTQYF. The CDR3 DNA sequence: TGTGCCATCAGTGAGGGTTACGTTAGCACAGATACGCAGTATTTT.

The table lists this clonotype with many counts. This chain links TRBV20-1 with TRBJ2-7; unclear D gene. From germline, CDR1 is DFQATT and CDR2 SNEGSKA (reference sequence). The CDR3 length is 13 residues. Trimming pared 5 bases from V and 0 bases from J, leaving 11 bases between. CDR3 sequence (DNA): TGCAGTGCTCCGAGACGATTCTCCTACGAGCAGTACTTC. This sequence encodes CSAPRRFSYEQYF.

CDR3 sequence reads: CSAGQGQGGDEQFF. CDR3 nucleotides: TGCAGTGCTGGACAAGGACAGGGCGGGGATGAGCAGTTCTTC. The chain recombines TRBV20-1 with TRBJ2-1, with 8 bases matching TRBD1. Germline CDR1 and CDR2: DFQATT and SNEGSKA (reference sequence). The CDR3 spans 14 residues. The V gene end was trimmed by 5 bases and the J gene end by 8 bases; junction bases not matched to a gene: 11.

Ten or more counts support this clonotype. In DNA form, the CDR3 reads TGTGCCAGCGGACCGTATACTAGTCCAGATACGCAGTATTTT. It specifies CASGPYTSPDTQYF. This chain joins TRBV11-2 and TRBJ2-3; tentatively, D is TRBD2 (5 bases). Per the germline V gene, CDR1 is SGHAT and CDR2 is FQNNGV. V was clipped by 8 bases and J by 4 bases, with 16 bases between them. The CDR3 runs to 14 residues. Together with reference TRBV11-2 and TRBJ2-3, the CDR3 gives the full variable domain: EAGVAQSPRYKIIEKRQSVAFWCNPISGHATLYWYQQILGQGPKLLIQFQNNGVVDDSQLPKDRFSAERLKGVDSTLKIQPAKLEDSAVYLCASGPYTSPDTQYFGPGTRLTVL.

The chain recombines TRBV7-2 with TRBJ2-1, with D maybe TRBD2 (6 bases). V was pared by 5 bases and J by 3 bases, with 17 bases between. The CDR3 runs to 16 residues. Looked up from germline, CDR1 is SGHTA and CDR2 is FQGNSA. The CDR3 nucleotides read TGTGCCAGCAGCCCTCTCTTGGGGGGATTCTACAATGAGCAGTTCTTC. Translation: CASSPLLGGFYNEQFF. The variable domain in full, with the rest retrieved from reference TRBV7-2 and TRBJ2-1, is GAGVSQSPSNKVTEKGKDVELRCDPISGHTALYWYRQSLGQGLEFLIYFQGNSAPDKSGLPSDRFSAERTGGSVSTLTIQRTQQEDSAVYLCASSPLLGGFYNEQFFGPGTRLTVL.

This chain links TRBV11-3 with TRBJ2-2, with 7 bases matching TRBD2. From germline, CDR1 is SGHNT and CDR2 YENEEA. With 2 bases clipped from V and 7 bases from J, the junction kept 4 bases outside the gene matches. The CDR3 runs 14 residues. In DNA, the CDR3 is TGTGCCAGCAGCTTACGCGGGAGCTTCGGGGAGCTGTTTTTT. Translating gives CASSLRGSFGELFF.

This clonotype was found many times. This chain's CDR3 is CSARDGQGAREQYF. CDR3 nucleotide sequence: TGCAGTGCTAGAGATGGACAGGGGGCGAGGGAGCAGTACTTC. The gene calls are TRBV20-1 and TRBJ2-7; 11 bases match TRBD1. Per the germline V gene, CDR1 is DFQATT and CDR2 is SNEGSKA (reference sequence). The junction had 5 bases not matched to a gene; V was cut back by 0 bases and J by 7 bases. The CDR3 contains 14 residues.

This chain joins TRBV7-9 and TRBJ1-1; no firm D call. Germline CDR1 is SEHNR and CDR2 is FQNEAQ (reference sequence). The V gene lost 1 base and the J gene lost 3 bases, with 6 bases spanning the gap. The CDR3 runs to 13 residues. The CDR3 loop reads CASSLEFDTEAFF. CDR3 DNA: TGTGCCAGCAGCTTAGAGTTTGACACTGAAGCTTTCTTT.

In its sample, this clonotype was seen many times. The chain recombines TRBV18 with TRBJ1-1; 10 nucleotides line up with TRBD1. The V gene end was trimmed by 5 bases and the J gene end by 6 bases; junction bases not matched to a gene: 12. There are 16 residues in the CDR3. From germline, CDR1 is KGHSH and CDR2 LQKENI. The CDR3 nucleotides read TGTGCCAGCTCATTAACCTCCGGGACAGGGGAATCTGAAGCTTTCTTT. This codes for CASSLTSGTGESEAFF.